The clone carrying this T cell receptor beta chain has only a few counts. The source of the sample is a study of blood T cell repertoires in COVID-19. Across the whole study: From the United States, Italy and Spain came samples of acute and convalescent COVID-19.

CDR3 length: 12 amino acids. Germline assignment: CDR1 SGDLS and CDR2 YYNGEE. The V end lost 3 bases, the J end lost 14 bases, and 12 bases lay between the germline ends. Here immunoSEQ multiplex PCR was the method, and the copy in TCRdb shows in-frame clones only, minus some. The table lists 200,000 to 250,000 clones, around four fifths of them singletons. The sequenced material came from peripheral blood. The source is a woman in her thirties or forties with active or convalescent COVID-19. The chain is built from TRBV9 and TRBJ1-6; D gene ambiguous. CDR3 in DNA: TGTGCCAGCAGCGCGGAGTCTCAAGCCCTCCACTTT. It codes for CASSAESQALHF.